This T cell receptor beta chain stems from a study of control samples from healthy donors and cancer patients. The V segment lost 5 bases and the J segment 4 bases; nucleotides outside the gene matches: 4. The V gene's germline CDR1 is SGHTA and CDR2 FQGTGA. There are 14 residues in the CDR3. Sequencing used immunoSEQ multiplex PCR; TCRdb keeps in-frame clones, though not all of them. The sample lists fewer than 120,000 clones; more than 75% were seen once. This clone showed up just once. This receptor was obtained from an older woman with lung cancer. Sequences were obtained from PBMCs. The chain employs TRBV7-3 and TRBJ2-3; 9 nucleotides align to TRBD2. CDR3 sequence (DNA): TGTGCCAGCAGCGCGGGACTAGCATCAGATACGCAGTATTTT. Amino acids: CASSAGLASDTQYF.